This T cell receptor beta chain was sequenced in a study of cytomegalovirus exposure and HLA in healthy donors. Study-level results: With high specificity and sensitivity, the classifier reportedly diagnosed cytomegalovirus status. Later analysis suggested links between common viral pathogens and several top significant clusters. Across HLA loci, a later analysis found differing TCR association rates, with DRB1 most and HLA-C fewest. The authors assumed roughly uniform sequencing depth across donors for presence/absence analyses.

As concerns this clone: Its antigen is still unknown.

The primer mix had 60 Vbeta and 13 Jbeta primers. Repertoires were generated with immunoSEQ multiplex PCR, while TCRdb's copy carries only in-frame clones and drops some. This sample has fewer than 200,000 clones, with roughly 79% found just once. In germline, CDR1 is MDHEN, CDR2 SYDVKM. J gave up 3 bases and V 7 bases, and 22 bases lay outside the gene matches. This CDR3 contains 19 residues. The TCR was taken from a man younger than 40 in good health and CMV-seronegative. Sequencing input: PBMCs. The chain has TRBV28 and TRBJ2-5; 8 positions match TRBD2. DNA of the CDR3: TGTGCCAGCAATCCCGGGACTAGTATGATTCCGGTCCCTGAAGAGACCCAGTACTTC. As protein: CASNPGTSMIPVPEETQYF.